The following is a T cell receptor beta chain sequence with its context. This clonotype has just a few counts. Its target antigen remains unknown. The record has no base qualities; no much larger clone is one base away. This sample was included in a study of T cells after yellow fever vaccination (dated 2019 in TCRdb). Describing the broader study: Libraries from fractions with low cell numbers were prepared with the SMART-Seq v4 Ultra Low Input RNA kit. To follow T-cell clones before and after both primary and booster YFV17D yellow fever vaccination, bulk TCR alpha and beta repertoires underwent longitudinal sequencing. Two healthy male donors, one aged 18 to 30 and one aged 30 to 40 years, were included in the cohort. Blood was collected at multiple timepoints before and after primary and secondary immunization, and bulk PBMC replicates and cell subsets were isolated. What the study reported, not specific to this receptor: Because the study included only two donors, the extent to which the findings can be generalized is limited. A small share of clonotypes occurred in both CD4 and CD8 compartments, likely arising from convergent recombination. Most clones expanded after primary vaccination (around 96% of CD4 and around 89% of CD8) were re-detected after the booster, suggesting that broad memory maintenance occurred. Compared with the primary T-cell response, the secondary T-cell response was faster but weaker, reaching its peak on day 5 rather than on day 15. Computational filtering was needed because FACS-sorted repertoires could contain abundant contaminating clonotypes from the bulk population.

What this sample's treatment or condition label stands for: live attenuated yellow fever vaccine strain. PBMCs were isolated from peripheral blood using a standard Ficoll-Paque protocol. Dynabeads CD4 and CD8 positive selection kits were used to isolate the CD4 and CD8 T-cell fractions. TriZol was used to extract RNA from bulk PBMCs, CD4 and CD8 fractions, and dextramer-positive and dextramer-negative fractions. Counted from cysteine to phenylalanine, this CDR3 has 15 amino acids. Only CDR3 DNA remains: 45 bases, in frame from the first base. Trimming leaves V shorter by 6 bases and J shorter by 2 bases, with the junction holding 3 bases beyond the gene matches. TCR cDNA was synthesized by 5'RACE template switching, which introduced a universal primer site and unique molecular identifiers. cDNA synthesis was primed from both the TCR alpha and TCR beta constant segments. Library amplification involved two PCR steps, and the second step added sample barcodes and sequencing adapters. Sequencing of libraries was done on Illumina HiSeq 2500 (2x100 bp) or NovaSeq (2x150 bp). From the authors' description of their analysis: Demultiplexing of reads and collapsing into UMI consensus sequences were performed with MIGEC, and V(D)J alignment was carried out with MiXCR. Vaccine-responding clonotypes were identified with edgeR using replicate PBMC samples, with FDR below 0.01 and a log2 fold change above 5 up to day 15 being required. Bulk clonotypes were assigned CD4 or CD8 identity according to which sequenced CD4 or CD8 repertoire held them at higher abundance. TCRdb took the public reads, trimmed them with fastp at Q25, ran MiXCR for clone calling and kept in-frame beta chains. CDR3 protein duplicates are merged, each entry listing the most common genes and DNA. The V and J calls and clone size come from TCRdb's table, not from the authors' own analysis. A total of about 110,000 distinct CDR3 sequences appear in this sample, under 9% of them only once. About 25% of the sample lies in the top ten.

The rearranged chain carries TRBV12-3 or TRBV12-4 and TRBJ2-2, with 10 bases aligning to TRBD2. The clonotype originates from a man aged 25-45 years who received the YFV17D yellow fever vaccine. Sequenced here: CD8+ T cells sorted from PBMCs, sampled 45 days after the yellow fever booster vaccination. CDR3 region: CASSGLAENTGELFF. The nucleotide sequence reads as follows: TGTGCCAGCAGCGGACTAGCGGAAAACACCGGGGAGCTGTTTTTT.